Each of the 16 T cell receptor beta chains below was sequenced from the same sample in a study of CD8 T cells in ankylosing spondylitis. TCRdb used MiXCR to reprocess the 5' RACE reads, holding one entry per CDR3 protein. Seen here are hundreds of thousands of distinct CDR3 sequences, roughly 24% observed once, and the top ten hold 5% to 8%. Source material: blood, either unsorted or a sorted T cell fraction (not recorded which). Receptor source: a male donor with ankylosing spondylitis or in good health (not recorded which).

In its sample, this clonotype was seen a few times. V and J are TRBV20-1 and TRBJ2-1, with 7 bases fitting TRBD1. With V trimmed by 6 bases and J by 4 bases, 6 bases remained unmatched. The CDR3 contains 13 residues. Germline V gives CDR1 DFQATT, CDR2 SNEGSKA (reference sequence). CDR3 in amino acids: CSATGMSYNEQFF. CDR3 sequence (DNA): TGCAGTGCGACAGGGATGAGTTACAATGAGCAGTTCTTC.

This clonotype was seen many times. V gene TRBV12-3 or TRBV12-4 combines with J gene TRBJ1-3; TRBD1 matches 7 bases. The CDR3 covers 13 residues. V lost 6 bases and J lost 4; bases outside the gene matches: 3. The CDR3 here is CASSVGQGNTIYF. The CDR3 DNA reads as TGTGCCAGCAGCGTGGGACAGGGAAACACCATATATTTT.

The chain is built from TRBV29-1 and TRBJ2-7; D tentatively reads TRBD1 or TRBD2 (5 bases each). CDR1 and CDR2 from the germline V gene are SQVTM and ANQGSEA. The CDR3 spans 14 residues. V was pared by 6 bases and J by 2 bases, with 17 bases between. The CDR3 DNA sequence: TGCAGCGTGGGGGAGTGGCGGGCACCCTACGAGCAGTACTTC. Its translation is CSVGEWRAPYEQYF.

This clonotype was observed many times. CDR3: CASSSQTLGANEQYF. The CDR3 DNA reads as TGTGCCAGCAGTTCCCAAACCCTCGGAGCTAACGAGCAGTACTTC. This chain links TRBV28 with TRBJ2-7; D is uncertain. Per the germline V gene, CDR1 is MDHEN and CDR2 is SYDVKM. V was clipped by 4 bases and J by 5 bases, with 18 bases between them. The CDR3 has 15 residues. Combining the CDR3 with reference TRBV28 and TRBJ2-7 gives the whole variable domain DVKVTQSSRYLVKRTGEKVFLECVQDMDHENMFWYRQDPGLGLRLIYFSYDVKMKEKGDIPEGYSVSREKKERFSLILESASTNQTSMYLCASSSQTLGANEQYFGPGTRLTVT.

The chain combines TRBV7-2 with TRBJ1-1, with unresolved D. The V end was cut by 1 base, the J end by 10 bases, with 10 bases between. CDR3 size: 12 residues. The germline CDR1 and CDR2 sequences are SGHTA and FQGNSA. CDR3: CASSLGPSRAFF. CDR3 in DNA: TGTGCCAGCAGCTTAGGGCCGAGCCGAGCTTTCTTT.

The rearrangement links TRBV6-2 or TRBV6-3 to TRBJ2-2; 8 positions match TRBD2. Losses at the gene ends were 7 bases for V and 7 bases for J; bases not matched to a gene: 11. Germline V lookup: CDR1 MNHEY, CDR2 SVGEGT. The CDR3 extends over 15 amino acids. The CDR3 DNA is TGTGCCAGCACCCTGACGGGACTAGTCGGCGGGGAGCTGTTTTTT. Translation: CASTLTGLVGGELFF.

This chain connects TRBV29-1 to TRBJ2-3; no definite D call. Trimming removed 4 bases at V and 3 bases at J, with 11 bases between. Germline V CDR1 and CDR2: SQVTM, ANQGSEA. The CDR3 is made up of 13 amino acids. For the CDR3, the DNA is TGCAGCGTTGGTGGTAGGGAAACAGATACGCAGTATTTT. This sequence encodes CSVGGRETDTQYF.

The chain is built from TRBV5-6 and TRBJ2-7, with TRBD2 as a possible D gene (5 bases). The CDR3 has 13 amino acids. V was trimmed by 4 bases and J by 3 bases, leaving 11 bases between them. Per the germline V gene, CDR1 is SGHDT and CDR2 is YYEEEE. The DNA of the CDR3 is TGTGCCAGCAGCAACGGACTTGACTACGAGCAGTACTTC. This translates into CASSNGLDYEQYF.

As DNA, the CDR3 is TGCGGCCTACAGGGGGACGGAAACACCATATATTTT. Encoded protein: CGLQGDGNTIYF. The V and J genes are TRBV20-1 and TRBJ1-3, with TRBD1 matching over 8 bases. Germline V gene data show CDR1 as DFQATT and CDR2 as SNEGSKA (reference sequence). CDR3 length: 12 amino acids.

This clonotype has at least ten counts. The CDR3 nucleotides read TGTGCCAGCAGTTCCGGACAGGGGGTAGGCTACACCTTC. The encoded protein is CASSSGQGVGYTF. The chain couples TRBV12-3 or TRBV12-4 to TRBJ1-2, with TRBD1 identical over 10 bases. The CDR3 sequence is 13 residues long. Trimming cost V 4 bases and J 8 bases; bases outside gene matches: 4.

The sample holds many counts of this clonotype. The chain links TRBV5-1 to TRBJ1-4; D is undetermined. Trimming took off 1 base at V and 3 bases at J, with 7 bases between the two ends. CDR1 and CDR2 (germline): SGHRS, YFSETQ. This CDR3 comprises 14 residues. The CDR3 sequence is CASSLKASNEKLFF. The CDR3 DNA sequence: TGCGCCAGCAGCTTGAAAGCATCTAATGAAAAACTGTTTTTT.

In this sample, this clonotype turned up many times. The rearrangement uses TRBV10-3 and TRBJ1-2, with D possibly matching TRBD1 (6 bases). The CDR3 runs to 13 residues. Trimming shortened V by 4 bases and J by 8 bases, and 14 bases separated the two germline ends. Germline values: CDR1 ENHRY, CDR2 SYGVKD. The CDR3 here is CAISGTGSGGYTF. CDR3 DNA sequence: TGTGCCATCAGTGGAACAGGGTCGGGAGGCTACACCTTC.

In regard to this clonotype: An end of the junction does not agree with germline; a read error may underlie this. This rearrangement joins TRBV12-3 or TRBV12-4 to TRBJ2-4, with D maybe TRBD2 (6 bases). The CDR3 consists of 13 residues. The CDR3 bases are TGTGCCAGCAGTTCCTGGGTCCCGGCTAGCGTAGACTTC. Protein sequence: CASSSWVPASVDF.

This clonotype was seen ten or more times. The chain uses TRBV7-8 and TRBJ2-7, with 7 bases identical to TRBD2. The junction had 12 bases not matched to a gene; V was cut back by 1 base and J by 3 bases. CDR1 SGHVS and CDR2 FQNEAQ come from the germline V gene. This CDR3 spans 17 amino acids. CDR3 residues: CASSLEGRASGFYEQYF. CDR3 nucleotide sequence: TGTGCCAGCAGCTTAGAGGGACGGGCTAGCGGCTTCTACGAGCAGTACTTC.

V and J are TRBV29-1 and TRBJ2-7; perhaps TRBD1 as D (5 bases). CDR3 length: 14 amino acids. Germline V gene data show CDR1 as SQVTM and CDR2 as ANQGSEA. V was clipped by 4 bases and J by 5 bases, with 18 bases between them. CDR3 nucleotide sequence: TGCAGCGTTGGGTTTTTGTCAGGGCGGAACGAGCAGTACTTC. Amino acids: CSVGFLSGRNEQYF.

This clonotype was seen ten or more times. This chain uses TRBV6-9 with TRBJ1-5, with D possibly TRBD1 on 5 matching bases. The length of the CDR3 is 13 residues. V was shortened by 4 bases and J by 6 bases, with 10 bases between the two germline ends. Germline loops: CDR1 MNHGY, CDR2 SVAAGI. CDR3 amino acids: CASSSGPSQPQHF. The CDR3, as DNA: TGTGCCAGCAGTTCAGGGCCGAGTCAGCCCCAGCATTTT.